This record covers a single TCR beta chain. Its antigen is unknown. No per-base quality is available; no much larger clone lies one base away. These data come from a study of blood T cell repertoires in COVID-19 (dated by TCRdb to 2018 to 2021). Turning to the overall study: Samples from collaborators originated in the United States, Italy and Spain and spanned both the acute and convalescent phases of COVID-19. The samples were drawn from the first 160 participants of the ongoing ImmuneRACE study and from 1,254 subjects provided by 6 global collaborators. Where HLA class I and class II types were available, the types were taken from metadata supplied by the sample provider, not from assay-based typing. The material from the prospective study consisted of cDNA or gDNA derived from T cells, B-cell-depleted T cells, or PBMCs. The dataset comprised deeply sampled blood TCRbeta repertoires from subjects exposed to, actively infected with, or recovered from COVID-19. The sample metadata nearly always contained a de-identified subject ID, COVID-19 status, age in years and sex. The repertoires were released in a freely available public database meant as a resource for research on the immune response to SARS-CoV-2.

What the work shows at the level of the full study, not this receptor alone: Clinical and demographic metadata were provided uncurated, with the amount varying by source and participant.

In Seattle, one collaborating source enrolled patients while the infection was active and tracked those patients longitudinally over the course of disease. Collaborating institutions collected whole blood in K2EDTA tubes following their own protocols. For TCRbeta analysis, collaborators shipped samples in one of three forms: frozen whole blood, isolated PBMCs, or DNA extracted from either of those sample types. V drops 3 bases and J drops 4 bases, leaving 4 bases in between. The CDR3 holds 13 amino acids from the cysteine to the phenylalanine. The kept DNA is CDR3 alone, 39 bases in frame from the first base. TCRbeta CDR3 regions were amplified from genomic DNA using the immunoSEQ Assay, a bias-controlled multiplex PCR. The source study handled its data this way. The number of nucleated cells in each sample was estimated from the amplification of reference gene primers within the assay. To quantify the absolute abundance of each unique TCRbeta CDR3 rearrangement, sequence reads were collapsed and filtered. For each sample, productive Simpson clonality was calculated by taking the square root of Simpson's diversity index across productive rearrangements. The source is immuneACCESS, and TCRdb retained only in-frame sequences with V and J called. Part of the clones is not carried over; for the studies checked, unresolved V genes explain less than half of this, and the remainder is unexplained. The D gene and trimming were derived from the DNA, and the V and J assignments and clone size from that table. Counted in this sample were 200,000 to 250,000 clones; approximately 85% of them appeared once. The biggest ten clones account for under 2.5% of the sample.

The receptor comes from a woman aged 70-85 years with COVID-19, enrolled during active disease. Sequencing input: peripheral blood. Recombination joined TRBV12-3 or TRBV12-4 with TRBJ1-6, with no confidently assigned D gene. The DNA sequence is as follows: TGTGCCAGCAGTTTCCCATATAATTCACCCCTCCACTTT. This yields the protein CASSFPYNSPLHF.